These 26 T cell receptor beta chains were sequenced from one sample in a study of brain T cells in children with intractable seizures. Assay used: immunoSEQ multiplex PCR; TCRdb lists only in-frame clones, some missing. The sample contains 110,000 or so clones, around 94% of which appear only once. Sequenced here: peripheral blood, sampled at surgery. These receptors all stem from a boy less than two years old with hemimegalencephaly and intractable seizures.

This chain connects TRBV6-2 or TRBV6-3 to TRBJ2-5, with D perhaps being TRBD1 or TRBD2 (5 bases each). CDR3 length: 15 residues. Germline CDR1 reads MNHEY; CDR2 reads SVGEGT. V was trimmed by 5 bases and J by 5 bases, leaving 18 bases between them. CDR3 sequence (DNA): TGTGCCAGCAGTCGAACCGGGACGGCGGGCGAGACCCAGTACTTC. Its translation: CASSRTGTAGETQYF.

This chain connects TRBV4-1 to TRBJ1-6; D is ambiguous. Germline loops: CDR1 MGHRA, CDR2 YSYEKL. CDR3 length equals 14 residues. V lost 1 base to trimming and J lost 8 bases, with 9 bases between them. CDR3 DNA sequence: TGCGCCAGCAGCCAAGTAAGCAAGGATTCACCCCTCCACTTT. Translated: CASSQVSKDSPLHF.

This chain connects TRBV9 to TRBJ2-1; D possibly corresponds to TRBD2 (6 bases). This CDR3 comprises 15 residues. V was shortened by 0 bases and J by 5 bases, with 12 bases between the two germline ends. CDR1 is SGDLS and CDR2 is YYNGEE in the germline V gene. This chain's CDR3 is CASSVGASENNEQFF. CDR3 DNA: TGTGCCAGCAGCGTAGGGGCTAGCGAAAACAATGAGCAGTTCTTC. The full variable domain, its missing parts supplied by reference TRBV9 and TRBJ2-1, is DSGVTQTPKHLITATGQRVTLRCSPRSGDLSVYWYQQSLDQGLQFLIQYYNGEERAKGNILERFSAQQFPDLHSELNLSSLELGDSALYFCASSVGASENNEQFFGPGTRLTVL.

CDR3 coding DNA: TGTGCCAGCAGTGAATCGGCTAGCAATCAGCCCCAGCATTTT. Its translation: CASSESASNQPQHF. The chain carries TRBV6-1 and TRBJ1-5; D uncertain. CDR3 size: 14 residues. Germline CDR1 and CDR2: MNHNS and SASEGT. Trimming took 2 bases from V and 0 from J, leaving 5 bases between them.

There are a few counts of this clone. The V call is TRBV7-8, the J call TRBJ2-2, with TRBD1 matching 11 bases. The CDR3 consists of 16 residues. Trimming removed 6 bases from V and 7 bases from J; junction bases left unmatched: 10. Germline V gene data show CDR1 as SGHVS and CDR2 as FQNEAQ. CDR3: CASRPSGTGGSGELFF. The CDR3 DNA reads as TGTGCCAGCAGGCCAAGCGGGACAGGGGGTAGCGGGGAGCTGTTTTTT.

The rearrangement joins TRBV5-5 to TRBJ2-3, with TRBD1 identical over 9 bases. Per germline, CDR1 SGHKS and CDR2 YYEKEE (reference sequence). V shed 4 bases, J shed 6 bases, and the junction held 12 bases outside the gene matches. The CDR3 extends over 16 amino acids. CDR3 residues: CASSPIGTGWPDTQYF. DNA of the CDR3: TGTGCCAGCAGCCCCATAGGGACAGGGTGGCCGGATACGCAGTATTTT.

V gene TRBV4-3 combines with J gene TRBJ2-1; possible D gene TRBD2, 6 bases. Germline loops: CDR1 LGHNA, CDR2 YSLEER. Between the trimmed V and J ends, which lost 0 bases and 0 bases, there was a span of 18 bases. The CDR3 loop spans 19 amino acids. CDR3 sequence: CASSQDLGGSSFSYNEQFF. CDR3 sequence (DNA): TGCGCCAGCAGCCAAGATCTTGGAGGGAGTTCCTTCTCCTACAATGAGCAGTTCTTC.

V usage is TRBV14 and J usage is TRBJ2-2; D unresolved. The CDR3 loop spans 17 amino acids. Trimming took off 0 bases at V and 3 bases at J, with 14 bases between the two ends. Germline CDR1 is SGHDN and CDR2 is FVKESK. The CDR3 DNA sequence: TGTGCCAGCAGCCAAGATTTGGTGCAGGTGGACACCGGGGAGCTGTTTTTT. Protein sequence: CASSQDLVQVDTGELFF.

This chain joins TRBV11-3 and TRBJ2-5, with no clear D. Germline CDR1 SGHNT, CDR2 YENEEA. The germline V and J ends were trimmed by 6 bases and 2 bases, with 4 bases remaining between them. The CDR3 loop spans 11 amino acids. The CDR3 nucleotides read TGTGCCAGCAGTACACAAGAGACCCAGTACTTC. It encodes CASSTQETQYF.

The V call is TRBV2, the J call TRBJ1-5; perhaps TRBD1 as D (5 bases). The germline CDR1 and CDR2 sequences are SNHLY and FYNNEI. The V gene lost 1 base and the J gene lost 1 base, with 8 bases spanning the gap. This CDR3 is 15 amino acids long. The CDR3 DNA follows: TGTGCCAGCAGTGAAGGGGGGAAAAGCAATCAGCCCCAGCATTTT. The encoded protein is CASSEGGKSNQPQHF.

The chain couples TRBV11-2 to TRBJ2-2; 7 bases agree with TRBD1. Trimming took 2 bases from V and 3 from J; bases not matched to a gene: 6. The CDR3 consists of 16 residues. Germline V CDR1 and CDR2: SGHAT, FQNNGV. The CDR3 loop reads CASSLNYRGHTGELFF. Here the CDR3 DNA reads TGTGCCAGCAGCTTAAACTACAGGGGCCACACCGGGGAGCTGTTTTTT.

This clone appeared once. The J gene is TRBJ1-1, the V gene TRBV19, with D possibly TRBD1 on 6 matching bases. This CDR3 has 18 amino acids. V lost 7 bases and J 0 bases, leaving 24 bases between the germline ends. The germline gives CDR1 LNHDA, CDR2 SQIVND (reference sequence). CDR3 loop: CASIHRAGTTNMNTEAFF. CDR3 DNA: TGTGCCAGTATCCATAGAGCCGGGACAACCAACATGAACACTGAAGCTTTCTTT.

V is TRBV6-5 and J is TRBJ1-4; the match to TRBD1 covers 7 bases. V was pared by 8 bases and J by 4 bases, with 7 bases of the junction left unmatched. This CDR3 has 14 residues. Germline assignment: CDR1 MNHEY and CDR2 SVGAGI. As DNA, the CDR3 is TGTGCCAGCCAGGGGGGAAGGAGTAATGAAAAACTGTTTTTT. Translating gives CASQGGRSNEKLFF.

V and J are TRBV30 and TRBJ2-1; 9 nucleotides line up with TRBD2. CDR3 length: 19 residues. Looked up from germline, CDR1 is GTSNPN and CDR2 is SVGIG (reference sequence). The V gene end was trimmed by 0 bases and the J gene end by 0 bases; junction bases not matched to a gene: 12. CDR3 protein: CAWSVLVSGRGGSYNEQFF. Written as DNA, the CDR3 is TGTGCCTGGAGTGTACTAGTTAGCGGGAGAGGCGGCTCCTACAATGAGCAGTTCTTC.

This clone occurred once. The V and J genes are TRBV5-1 and TRBJ2-4; no reliable D call. The germline V and J ends were trimmed by 5 bases and 8 bases, with 17 bases remaining between them. CDR1 is SGHRS and CDR2 is YFSETQ in the germline V gene. This CDR3 region has 14 residues. CDR3 nucleotide sequence: TGCGCCAGCAGGAGAGAACAGACGTCGGACATTCAGTACTTC. It is translated as CASRREQTSDIQYF.

The rearrangement joins TRBV6-2 or TRBV6-3 to TRBJ2-3, with a tentative D call TRBD2 (6 bases). The CDR3 contains 17 residues. The germline V gene has CDR1 MNHEY and CDR2 SVGEGT. Deletions cut 5 bases from V and 5 bases from J, with 23 bases between. In nucleotides, the CDR3 is TGTGCCAGCAGTCCATTCCTTTCTAGCGTTAGAGGAGATACGCAGTATTTT. It codes for CASSPFLSSVRGDTQYF.

The J gene is TRBJ2-3, the V gene TRBV3-1 (or the pseudogene TRBV3-2); TRBD1 or TRBD2 may be the D gene (5 bases each). CDR3 length equals 14 residues. Per the germline V gene, CDR1 is LGHDT and CDR2 is YNNKEL (reference sequence). V was trimmed by 5 bases and J by 7 bases, leaving 16 bases between them. The CDR3 nucleotides read TGTGCCAGCAGCACCCCGGGACGGGCGAATACGCAGTATTTT. This sequence encodes CASSTPGRANTQYF.

V and J are TRBV12-5 and TRBJ2-5; tentative D call: TRBD1 (5 bases). The germline V gene encodes CDR1 LGHNT and CDR2 FRNRAP. There are 14 residues in the CDR3. Trimming pared 1 base from V and 4 bases from J, leaving 10 bases between. CDR3 amino acids: CASGLGGPTETQYF. The CDR3 region has the DNA TGTGCTAGTGGTTTGGGGGGCCCCACAGAGACCCAGTACTTC. The full variable domain, with the rest looked up from reference TRBV12-5 and TRBJ2-5, is DARVTQTPRHKVTEMGQEVTMRCQPILGHNTVFWYRQTMMQGLELLAYFRNRAPLDDSGMPKDRFSAEMPDATLATLKIQPSEPRDSAVYFCASGLGGPTETQYFGPGTRLLVL.

The chain has TRBV27 and TRBJ2-2, with TRBD1 matching over 9 bases. Germline loops: CDR1 MNHEY, CDR2 SMNVEV (reference sequence). After removal of 6 bases from V and 8 bases from J, the junction contained 7 bases not matched to a gene. The CDR3 consists of 14 residues. The CDR3 loop reads CASRLDRGWGELFF. The CDR3 nucleotides are TGTGCCAGCAGATTGGACAGGGGATGGGGGGAGCTGTTTTTT.

The genes are TRBV7-9 and TRBJ2-1; 9 nucleotides agree with TRBD2. Germline V gene data show CDR1 as SEHNR and CDR2 as FQNEAQ (reference sequence). Trimming took 1 base from V and 10 from J; bases not matched to a gene: 8. The CDR3 is 15 residues long. CDR3 nucleotides: TGTGCCAGCAGCTTAGTTCCTAGCGGGGCCAGAGAGCAGTTCTTC. Residues: CASSLVPSGAREQFF. Based on the CDR3 plus reference TRBV7-9 and TRBJ2-1, the full variable domain is DTGVSQNPRHKITKRGQNVTFRCDPISEHNRLYWYRQTLGQGPEFLTYFQNEAQLEKSRLLSDRFSAERPKGSFSTLEIQRTEQGDSAMYLCASSLVPSGAREQFFGPGTRLTVL.

This chain uses TRBV5-1 with TRBJ2-7; no definite D call. Trimming left V 4 bases short and J 0 bases short, with 14 bases between. Germline V gene data show CDR1 as SGHRS and CDR2 as YFSETQ. The CDR3 has 15 amino acids. The CDR3 sequence is CASSRDGVPSYEQYF. In DNA form, the CDR3 reads TGCGCCAGCAGCCGCGATGGGGTCCCCTCCTACGAGCAGTACTTC.

The V gene is TRBV6-2 or TRBV6-3, the J gene TRBJ1-5; no firm D call. V was pared by 2 bases and J by 2 bases, with 10 bases between. In germline, CDR1 is MNHEY, CDR2 SVGEGT. CDR3 size: 15 residues. CDR3 DNA: TGTGCCAGCAGTTACGCGGGCGGGGGCAATCAGCCCCAGCATTTT. It codes for CASSYAGGGNQPQHF.

The chain recombines TRBV27 with TRBJ2-7, with 7 bases fitting TRBD2. Germline-derived CDR1 and CDR2 are MNHEY and SMNVEV (reference sequence). The trim removed 4 bases at V and 4 bases at J, leaving 4 bases unmatched. This CDR3 is built from 13 residues. DNA of the CDR3: TGTGCCAGCAGTTGGTCTAGCGGATACGAGCAGTACTTC. Protein sequence: CASSWSSGYEQYF.

J is TRBJ2-1 and V is TRBV20-1; 9 nucleotides align to TRBD1. V trimming: 2 bases; J trimming: 16 bases; junction bases outside the gene matches: 3. The CDR3 length is 10 residues. The germline gives CDR1 DFQATT, CDR2 SNEGSKA (reference sequence). The CDR3 protein is CSARRTGEFF. Written as DNA, the CDR3 is TGCAGTGCTAGAAGGACAGGGGAATTCTTC.

The genes are TRBV11-2 and TRBJ1-1; D call uncertain. Trimming cost V 4 bases and J 5 bases, with 8 bases left between them. Germline CDR1 and CDR2: SGHAT and FQNNGV. The CDR3 totals 12 residues. CDR3 loop: CASSWAVTEAFF. For the CDR3, the DNA is TGTGCCAGCAGCTGGGCGGTGACTGAAGCTTTCTTT.

This chain connects TRBV2 to TRBJ2-7; 11 nucleotides agree with TRBD1. J gave up 6 bases and V 6 bases, and 10 bases lay outside the gene matches. Germline CDR1 is SNHLY and CDR2 is FYNNEI. This CDR3 spans 15 amino acids. Written as DNA, the CDR3 is TGTGCCAGCAGGATTGGGACAGGGGGTATTCGCGAGCAGTACTTC. Amino acids: CASRIGTGGIREQYF.